A single TCR beta chain is shown here with its context. This clonotype was recorded a few times. What antigen it recognizes has not been identified. No clone much larger than this one lies a single base away; base qualities are absent. The data were obtained in a study of identical twins (dated by TCRdb to between 2015 and 2016). With respect to the entire study: The study deep-sequenced TCR alpha and beta repertoires from monozygotic twins, unrelated adults of various ages and cord blood to test whether fetal clonotypes persist. To rule out contamination, replicate twin experiments were performed at different times with different library preparation protocols.

Libraries came from 5' RACE. Sequencer: Illumina HiSeq 2000. Template switching added a universal primer binding site, and the final cDNA carried a unique molecular identifier that allowed TCR cDNA molecules to be counted accurately. Specific primers in the conserved constant-segment region were used to synthesize first-strand cDNA for TCR alpha and beta chains. To control for contamination, every cDNA library was double barcoded, receiving both a SMART-Mk sample barcode and Illumina barcodes. TruSeq adapter sequences along with Illumina sample barcodes were introduced in two successive PCR steps. TCR alpha and beta cDNA libraries were sequenced on the Illumina HiSeq platform with custom primers. As for the authors' bioinformatics: Unique molecular identifiers were extracted from raw reads with MiGEC, and CDR3 positions were determined with MiXCR. Recombination models were inferred per individual with the repgenHMM and IGoR tools using an EM algorithm. Shared clonotypes were analyzed with the tcR package in R, and sharing was normalized by the product of cloneset sizes. To study raw recombination free of thymic and clonal selection effects, out-of-frame nonproductive sequences were analyzed. TCRdb reprocessed the public reads (quality trimming at Q25 with fastp, clone calling with MiXCR) and kept in-frame beta chains. Records with the same CDR3 protein are collapsed into one entry carrying the most frequent genes and DNA. TCRdb, not the original authors, processed these V and J calls. Within this sample are about 240,000 distinct CDR3 sequences, with roughly a tenth of them counted one time only. Of the sample, approximately 11% falls within the top ten clones.

Results the study describes overall, beyond this receptor: Because the same donors could not be followed over many years, the conclusions relied on cross-sectional statistical analysis. A weaker excess of twin sharing was found in beta out-of-frame sequences because the signal-to-noise ratio was lowered by fewer shared sequences. Fewer insertions were carried by abundant cord blood beta clonotypes, a similar but weaker trend appeared in young adult naive repertoires, and no such trend appeared in memory repertoires. Zero-insertion analyses could be partly confounded by invariant T cells such as MAIT and iNKT, though diverse VJ usage argued against such confounding for most clonotypes. In monozygotic twins, recombination models systematically underestimated out-of-frame TCR alpha sharing, but the models matched the sharing seen between unrelated individuals. Out-of-frame TCR alpha sequences shared between twins showed an excess of low generation-probability sequences compared with coincidental sharing between unrelated individuals.

At the junction V is shortened by 3 bases and J by 5 bases, with 9 bases in between. The germline V gene provides CDR1 SGHVS and CDR2 FQNEAQ. Reading from cysteine to phenylalanine, the CDR3 counts 13 amino acids. The DNA shown is the 39-base CDR3, in frame from base 1. Only healthy Caucasian donors were included. Miltenyi CD45RO+ enrichment and human naive T-cell isolation kits were used to isolate memory (CD45RO+) and naive T cells from PBMC. Sequencing input: memory T cells sorted from blood. The cell subset or site label of this sample denotes: CD45RO+ enriched T cells. This TCR was recovered from a man aged 45 to 65 in good health. Recombination joined TRBV7-8 with TRBJ2-3; no confident D gene assignment can be made. The DNA sequence is as follows: TGTGCCAGCAGCTTCGGACCCGTAGATACGCAGTATTTT. Translated, it reads CASSFGPVDTQYF. The reference TRBV7-8 and TRBJ2-3 proteins fill in what lies around the CDR3, so the full variable domain reads GAGVSQSPRYKVAKRGQDVALRCDPISGHVSLFWYQQALGQGPEFLTYFQNEAQLDKSGLPSDRFFAERPEGSVSTLKIQRTQQEDSAVYLCASSFGPVDTQYFGPGTRLTVL.